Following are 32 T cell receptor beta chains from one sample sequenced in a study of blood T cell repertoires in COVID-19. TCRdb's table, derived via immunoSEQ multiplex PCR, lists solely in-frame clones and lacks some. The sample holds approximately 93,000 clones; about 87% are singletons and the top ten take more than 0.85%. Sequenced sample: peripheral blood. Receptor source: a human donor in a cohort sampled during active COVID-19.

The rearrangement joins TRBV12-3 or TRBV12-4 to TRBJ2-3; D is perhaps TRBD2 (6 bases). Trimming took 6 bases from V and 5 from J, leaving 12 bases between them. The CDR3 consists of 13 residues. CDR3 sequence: CASSSGVGDTQYF. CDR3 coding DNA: TGTGCCAGCAGCTCGGGGGTGGGAGATACGCAGTATTTT.

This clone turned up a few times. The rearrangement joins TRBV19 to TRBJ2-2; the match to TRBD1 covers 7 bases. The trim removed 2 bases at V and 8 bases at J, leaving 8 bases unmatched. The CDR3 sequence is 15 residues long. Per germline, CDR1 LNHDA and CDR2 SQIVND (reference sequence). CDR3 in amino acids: CASSIPWTGPGELFF. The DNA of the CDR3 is TGTGCCAGTAGTATACCCTGGACAGGTCCAGGGGAGCTGTTTTTT.

The CDR3 loop is CASSQGGSYNEQFF. CDR3 in DNA: TGTGCCAGCAGCCAGGGGGGCTCCTACAATGAGCAGTTCTTC. This chain connects TRBV28 to TRBJ2-1, with D possibly matching TRBD1 (7 bases). Trimming removed 6 bases at V and 0 bases at J, with 9 bases between. Per germline, CDR1 MDHEN and CDR2 SYDVKM. The CDR3 extends over 14 amino acids.

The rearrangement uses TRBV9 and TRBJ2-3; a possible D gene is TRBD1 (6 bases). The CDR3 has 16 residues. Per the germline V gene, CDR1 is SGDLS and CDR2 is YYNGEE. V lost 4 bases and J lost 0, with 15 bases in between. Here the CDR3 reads CASSSRRQESTDTQYF. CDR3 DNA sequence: TGTGCCAGCAGCTCCAGAAGACAGGAGAGCACAGATACGCAGTATTTT.

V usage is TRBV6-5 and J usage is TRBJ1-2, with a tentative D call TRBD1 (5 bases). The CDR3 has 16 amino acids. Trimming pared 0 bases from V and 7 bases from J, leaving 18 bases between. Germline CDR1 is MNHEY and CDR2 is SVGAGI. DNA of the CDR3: TGTGCCAGCAGTTACTCTTCCGCCAGGGTGTTCTCTGGCTACACCTTC. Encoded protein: CASSYSSARVFSGYTF.

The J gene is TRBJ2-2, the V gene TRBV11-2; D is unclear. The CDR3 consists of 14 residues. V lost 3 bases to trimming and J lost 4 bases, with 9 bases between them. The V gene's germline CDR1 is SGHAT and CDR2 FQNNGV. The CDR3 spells CASSFQQSTGELFF. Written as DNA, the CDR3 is TGTGCCAGCAGCTTTCAACAGTCCACCGGGGAGCTGTTTTTT.

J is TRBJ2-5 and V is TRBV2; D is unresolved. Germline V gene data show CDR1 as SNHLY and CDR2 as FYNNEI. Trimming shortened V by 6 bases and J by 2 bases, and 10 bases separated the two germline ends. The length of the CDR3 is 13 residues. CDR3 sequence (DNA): TGTGCCAGCAGGGCCACACTACAAGAGACCCAGTACTTC. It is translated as CASRATLQETQYF.

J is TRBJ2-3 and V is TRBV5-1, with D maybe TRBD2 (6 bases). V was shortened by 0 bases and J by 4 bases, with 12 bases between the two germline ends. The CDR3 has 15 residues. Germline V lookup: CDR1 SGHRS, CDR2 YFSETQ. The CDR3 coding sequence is TGCGCCAGCAGCTTGGGGCTAGCGAATTCAGATACGCAGTATTTT. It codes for CASSLGLANSDTQYF.

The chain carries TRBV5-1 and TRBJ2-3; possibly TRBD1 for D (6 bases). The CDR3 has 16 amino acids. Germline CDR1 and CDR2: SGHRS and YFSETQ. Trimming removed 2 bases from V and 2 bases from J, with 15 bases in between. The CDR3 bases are TGCGCCAGCAGCTTTATCGTGGACAGAATCACAGATACGCAGTATTTT. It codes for CASSFIVDRITDTQYF.

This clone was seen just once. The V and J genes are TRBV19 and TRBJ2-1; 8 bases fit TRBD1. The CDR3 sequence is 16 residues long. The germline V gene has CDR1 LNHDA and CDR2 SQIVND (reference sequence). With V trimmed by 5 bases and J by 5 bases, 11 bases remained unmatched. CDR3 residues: CASSVRQGLPNNEQFF. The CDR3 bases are TGTGCCAGTAGTGTGCGACAGGGGCTTCCCAACAATGAGCAGTTCTTC.

The CDR3 is CASRTGQGALSIGELFF. The CDR3 DNA sequence: TGTGCCAGTAGAACGGGACAGGGGGCGTTAAGTATCGGGGAGCTGTTTTTT. The J gene is TRBJ2-2, the V gene TRBV19, with 12 bases lining up with TRBD1. V shed 6 bases, J shed 7 bases, and the junction held 12 bases outside the gene matches. CDR1 and CDR2 (germline): LNHDA, SQIVND (reference sequence). This CDR3 has 17 amino acids.

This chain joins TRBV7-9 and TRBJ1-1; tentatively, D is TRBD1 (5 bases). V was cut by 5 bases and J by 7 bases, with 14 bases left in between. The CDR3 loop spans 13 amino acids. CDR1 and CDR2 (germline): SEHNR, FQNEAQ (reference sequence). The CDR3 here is CASSLGLSGEAFF. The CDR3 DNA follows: TGTGCCAGCAGCCTGGGACTCTCCGGTGAAGCTTTCTTT.

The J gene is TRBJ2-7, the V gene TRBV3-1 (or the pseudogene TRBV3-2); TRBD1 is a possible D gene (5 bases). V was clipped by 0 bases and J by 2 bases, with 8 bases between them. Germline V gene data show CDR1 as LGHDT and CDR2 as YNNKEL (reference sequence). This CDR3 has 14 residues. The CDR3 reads CASSQERGAYEQYF. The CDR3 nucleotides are TGTGCCAGCAGCCAAGAAAGGGGCGCCTACGAGCAGTACTTC.

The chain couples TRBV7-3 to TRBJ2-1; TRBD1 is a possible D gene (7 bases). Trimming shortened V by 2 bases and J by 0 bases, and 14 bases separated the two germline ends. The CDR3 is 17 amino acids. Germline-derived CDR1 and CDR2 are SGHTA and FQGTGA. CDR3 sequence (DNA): TGTGCCAGCAGCTTAGGGGCGGGACAGAGCTCCTACAATGAGCAGTTCTTC. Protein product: CASSLGAGQSSYNEQFF. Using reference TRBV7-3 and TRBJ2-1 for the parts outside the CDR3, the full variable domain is GAGVSQTPSNKVTEKGKYVELRCDPISGHTALYWYRQSLGQGPEFLIYFQGTGAADDSGLPNDRFFAVRPEGSVSTLKIQRTERGDSAVYLCASSLGAGQSSYNEQFFGPGTRLTVL.

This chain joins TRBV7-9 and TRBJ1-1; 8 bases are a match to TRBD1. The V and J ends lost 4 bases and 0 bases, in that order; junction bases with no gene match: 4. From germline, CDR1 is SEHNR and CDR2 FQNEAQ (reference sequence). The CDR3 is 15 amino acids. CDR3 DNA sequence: TGTGCCAGCAGCTGGACAGGGTCGATGAACACTGAAGCTTTCTTT. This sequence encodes CASSWTGSMNTEAFF.

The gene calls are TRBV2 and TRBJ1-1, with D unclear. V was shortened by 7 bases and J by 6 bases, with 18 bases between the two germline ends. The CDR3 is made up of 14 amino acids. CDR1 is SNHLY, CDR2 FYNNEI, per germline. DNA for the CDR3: TGTGCCAGCATGGGGAGCAGGCCTGCAGCTGAAGCTTTCTTT. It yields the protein CASMGSRPAAEAFF.

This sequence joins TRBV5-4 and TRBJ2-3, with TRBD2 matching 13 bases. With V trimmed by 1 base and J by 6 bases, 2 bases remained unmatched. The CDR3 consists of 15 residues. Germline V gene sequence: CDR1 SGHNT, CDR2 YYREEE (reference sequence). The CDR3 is CASSLTSGRADTQYF. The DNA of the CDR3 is TGTGCCAGCAGCTTGACTAGCGGGAGGGCGGATACGCAGTATTTT.

The CDR3 region is CASSLTNNYGYTF. DNA of the CDR3: TGCGCCAGCAGCTTGACAAATAACTATGGCTACACCTTC. This rearrangement joins TRBV5-1 to TRBJ1-2; D gene uncertain. The CDR3 consists of 13 residues. V lost 1 base, J lost 1 base, and 5 bases lay in between. Germline assignment: CDR1 SGHRS and CDR2 YFSETQ.

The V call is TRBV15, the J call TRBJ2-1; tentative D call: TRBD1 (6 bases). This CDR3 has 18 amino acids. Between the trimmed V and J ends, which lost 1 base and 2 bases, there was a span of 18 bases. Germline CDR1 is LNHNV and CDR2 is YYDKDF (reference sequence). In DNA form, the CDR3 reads TGTGCCACCAGCAGAGCCCAGGAAACAGGGAAGGCCTACAATGAGCAGTTCTTC. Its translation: CATSRAQETGKAYNEQFF. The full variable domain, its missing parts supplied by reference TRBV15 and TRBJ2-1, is DAMVIQNPRYQVTQFGKPVTLSCSQTLNHNVMYWYQQKSSQAPKLLFHYYDKDFNNEADTPDNFQSRRPNTSFCFLDIRSPGLGDTAMYLCATSRAQETGKAYNEQFFGPGTRLTVL.

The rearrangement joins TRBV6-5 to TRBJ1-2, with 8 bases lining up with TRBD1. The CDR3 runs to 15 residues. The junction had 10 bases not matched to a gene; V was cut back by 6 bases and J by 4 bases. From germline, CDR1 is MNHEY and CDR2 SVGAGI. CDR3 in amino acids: CASSWGDRPVYGYTF. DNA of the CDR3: TGTGCCAGCAGCTGGGGGGACAGGCCCGTCTATGGCTACACCTTC.

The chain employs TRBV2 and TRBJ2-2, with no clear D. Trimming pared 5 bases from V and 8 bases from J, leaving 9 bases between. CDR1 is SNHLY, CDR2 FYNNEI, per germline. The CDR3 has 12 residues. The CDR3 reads CASSLFGGELFF. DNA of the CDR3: TGTGCCAGCAGTTTATTCGGTGGGGAGCTGTTTTTT.

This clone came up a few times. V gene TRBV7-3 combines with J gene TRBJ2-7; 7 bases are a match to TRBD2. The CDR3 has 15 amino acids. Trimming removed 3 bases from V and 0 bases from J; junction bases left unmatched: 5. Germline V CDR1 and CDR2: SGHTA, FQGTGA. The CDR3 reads CASSFSSGTSYEQYF. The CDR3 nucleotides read TGTGCCAGCAGCTTTTCTAGCGGTACCTCCTACGAGCAGTACTTC.

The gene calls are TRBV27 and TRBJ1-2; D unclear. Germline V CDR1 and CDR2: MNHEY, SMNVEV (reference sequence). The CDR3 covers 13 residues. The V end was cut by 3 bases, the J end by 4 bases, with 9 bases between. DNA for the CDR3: TGTGCCAGCAGTTTCGGCGAGGCCTATGGCTACACCTTC. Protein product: CASSFGEAYGYTF.

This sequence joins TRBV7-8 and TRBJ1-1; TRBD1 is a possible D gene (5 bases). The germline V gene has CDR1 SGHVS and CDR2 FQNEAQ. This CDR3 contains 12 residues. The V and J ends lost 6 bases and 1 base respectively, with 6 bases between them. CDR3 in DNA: TGTGCCAGCAGGGGGCGGAACACTGAAGCTTTCTTT. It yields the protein CASRGRNTEAFF.

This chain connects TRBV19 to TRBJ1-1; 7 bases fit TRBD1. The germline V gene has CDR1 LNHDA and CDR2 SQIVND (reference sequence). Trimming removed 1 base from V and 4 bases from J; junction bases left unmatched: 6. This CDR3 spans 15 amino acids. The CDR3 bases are TGTGCCAGTAGTATAGGGGGACAGTTCCCCACTGAAGCTTTCTTT. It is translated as CASSIGGQFPTEAFF.

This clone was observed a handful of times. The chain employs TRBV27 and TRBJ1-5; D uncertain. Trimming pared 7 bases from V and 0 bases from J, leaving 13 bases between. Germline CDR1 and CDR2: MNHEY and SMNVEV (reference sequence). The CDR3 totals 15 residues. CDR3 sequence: CASKGSRGSNQPQHF. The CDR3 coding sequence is TGTGCCAGCAAAGGCAGTCGGGGTAGCAATCAGCCCCAGCATTTT.

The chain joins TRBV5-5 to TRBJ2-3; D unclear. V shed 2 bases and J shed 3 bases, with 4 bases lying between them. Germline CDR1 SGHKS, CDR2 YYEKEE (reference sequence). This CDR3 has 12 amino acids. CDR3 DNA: TGTGCCAGCAGCTTTCGGACAGATACGCAGTATTTT. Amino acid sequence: CASSFRTDTQYF. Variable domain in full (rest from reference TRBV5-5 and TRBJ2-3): DAGVTQSPTHLIKTRGQQVTLRCSPISGHKSVSWYQQVLGQGPQFIFQYYEKEERGRGNFPDRFSARQFPNYSSELNVNALLLGDSALYLCASSFRTDTQYFGPGTRLTVL.

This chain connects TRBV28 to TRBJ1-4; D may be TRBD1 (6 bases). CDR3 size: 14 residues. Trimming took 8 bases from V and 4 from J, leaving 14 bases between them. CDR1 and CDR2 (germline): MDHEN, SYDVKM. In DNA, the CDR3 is TGTGCCAGCCTGAGACAGGCCCTTAATGAAAAACTGTTTTTT. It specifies CASLRQALNEKLFF.

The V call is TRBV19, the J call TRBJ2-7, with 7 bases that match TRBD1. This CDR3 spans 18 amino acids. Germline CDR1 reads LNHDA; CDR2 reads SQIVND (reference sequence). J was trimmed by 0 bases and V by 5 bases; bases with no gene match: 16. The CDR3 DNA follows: TGTGCCAGTAGTGCCCCGGGACAGCATCCTTTATACTCCTACGAGCAGTACTTC. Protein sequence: CASSAPGQHPLYSYEQYF. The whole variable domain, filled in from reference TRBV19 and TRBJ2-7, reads DGGITQSPKYLFRKEGQNVTLSCEQNLNHDAMYWYRQDPGQGLRLIYYSQIVNDFQKGDIAEGYSVSREKKESFPLTVTSAQKNPTAFYLCASSAPGQHPLYSYEQYFGPGTRLTVT.

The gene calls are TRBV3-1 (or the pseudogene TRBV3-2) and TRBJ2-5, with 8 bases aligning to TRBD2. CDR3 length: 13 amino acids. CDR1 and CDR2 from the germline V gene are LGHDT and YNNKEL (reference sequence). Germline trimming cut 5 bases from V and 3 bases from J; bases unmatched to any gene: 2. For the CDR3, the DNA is TGTGCCAGCAGCATACTAGCGGAAGAGACCCAGTACTTC. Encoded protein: CASSILAEETQYF.

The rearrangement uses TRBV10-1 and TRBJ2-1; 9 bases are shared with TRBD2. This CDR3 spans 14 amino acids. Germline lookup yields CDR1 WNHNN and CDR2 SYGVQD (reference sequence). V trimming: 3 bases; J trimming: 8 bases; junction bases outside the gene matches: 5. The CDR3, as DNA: TGCGCCAGCAGTGAAGGCGGGAGGGTCCATGAGCAGTTCTTC. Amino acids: CASSEGGRVHEQFF.

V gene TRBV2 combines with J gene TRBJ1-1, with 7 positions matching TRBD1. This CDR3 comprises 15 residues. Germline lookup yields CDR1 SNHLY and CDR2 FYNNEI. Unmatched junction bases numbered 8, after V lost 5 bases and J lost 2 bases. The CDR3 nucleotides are TGTGCCAGCAGTCCAACGTGGGACAGCAACACTGAAGCTTTCTTT. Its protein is CASSPTWDSNTEAFF.